A selection of T cell receptor beta chains follows, all from one sample in a study of blood T cells in healthy people across ages. TCRdb recomputed calls from the 5' RACE reads with MiXCR, one row per CDR3 protein. The sample carries about 1.5 million distinct CDR3 sequences, around 42% recorded once. Sample: blood. These receptor sequences come from a woman younger than 35 in good health. The CDR3 runs from the conserved cysteine through the conserved F or W. The order of the fields is V gene, J gene, clone size, D gene, CDR3 protein, CDR3 DNA. D genes are given only for firm matches. Rows may omit the clone size; those that give it use once, few, many or a size class.

TRBV11-3	TRBJ2-1	NA	TRBD2	CASSLEGTSGTGHNEQFF	TGTGCCAGCAGCTTAGAGGGGACTAGCGGGACCGGGCACAATGAGCAGTTCTTC
TRBV30	TRBJ1-5	NA	NA	CAGSLPGFAQHF	TGTGCCGGGAGCCTCCCCGGATTTGCCCAGCATTTT
TRBV20-1	TRBJ1-5	NA	NA	CSAELSWGGNQPQHF	TGCAGTGCCGAGCTAAGCTGGGGCGGCAATCAGCCCCAGCATTTT
TRBV7-7	TRBJ2-7	few	TRBD2	CASSPGAGVVYEQYF	TGTGCTAGCAGCCCAGGAGCGGGGGTAGTCTACGAGCAGTACTTC
TRBV7-8	TRBJ2-1	NA	TRBD2	CAGSLALAGEQFF	TGTGCCGGCAGCTTAGCACTAGCGGGTGAGCAGTTCTTC
TRBV6-6	TRBJ2-3	NA	TRBD1	CASSYGQGGPDTQYF	TGTGCCAGCAGTTACGGACAGGGAGGACCAGATACGCAGTATTTT
TRBV20-1	TRBJ2-1	NA	NA	CSAWAPRHDEQLF	TGCAGTGCCTGGGCGCCCCGACACGATGAGCAGTTATTC
TRBV4-1	TRBJ1-2	NA	NA	CASSPRGEHGYTF	TGCGCCAGCAGCCCCCGGGGGGAACATGGCTACACCTTC
TRBV3-1	TRBJ2-4	NA	NA	CASSQGTLPGGIQYF	TGTGCCAGCAGCCAAGGCACGCTCCCCGGGGGCATTCAGTACTTC
TRBV15	TRBJ2-5	NA	NA	CATSRGTGWGRVQETQYF	TGTGCCACCAGCAGAGGGACAGGGTGGGGGAGGGTCCAAGAGACCCAGTACTTC
TRBV29-1	TRBJ1-4	NA	NA	CSVLRVAGGEKLFF	TGCAGCGTTCTCAGGGTGGCGGGTGGAGAAAAACTGTTTTTT
TRBV20-1	TRBJ1-2	NA	TRBD1	CSVPTGGYGYTF	TGCAGTGTACCGACAGGGGGGTATGGCTACACCTTC
TRBV29-1	TRBJ2-2	NA	TRBD1	CSGGQGTDTGELFF	TGCAGCGGGGGACAGGGGACCGACACCGGGGAGCTGTTTTTT
TRBV7-7	TRBJ2-1	few	TRBD2	CASSVGTSGGNEQFF	TGTGCTAGCAGCGTCGGGACTAGCGGGGGTAATGAGCAGTTCTTC
TRBV29-1	TRBJ1-2	NA	NA	CSGLWTAGDGHTF	TGCAGCGGACTTTGGACAGCCGGGGATGGCCACACCTTC
TRBV6-1	TRBJ2-5	NA	TRBD1	CASMTGGTETQYF	TGTGCCAGCATGACAGGGGGCACAGAGACCCAGTACTTC
TRBV28	TRBJ1-2	NA	NA	CASNPTGRGFYGYTF	TGTGCCAGCAACCCAACAGGGCGCGGATTCTATGGCTACACCTTC
TRBV29-1	TRBJ2-3	few	TRBD1	CSVEGQGAPADTQYF	TGCAGCGTTGAAGGCCAGGGGGCCCCAGCCGATACGCAGTATTTT
TRBV20-1	TRBJ2-3	once	TRBD1	CSASGRGRSDTQYF	TGCAGTGCTAGTGGAAGGGGGCGGTCAGATACGCAGTATTTT
TRBV6-6	TRBJ2-1	once	NA	CASGREYNEQFF	TGTGCCAGCGGGCGGGAATACAATGAGCAGTTCTTC
TRBV27	TRBJ2-6	NA	NA	CASSLAGALSGANVLTF	TGTGCCAGCAGTTTGGCAGGCGCCCTCTCTGGGGCCAACGTCCTGACTTTC
TRBV4-1	TRBJ2-5	NA	TRBD2	CASSLRAGVLAETQYF	TGCGCCAGCAGCCTACGAGCGGGAGTTTTAGCGGAGACCCAGTACTTC
TRBV6-6	TRBJ2-7	NA	TRBD1	CASSYPGQGREWEQYF	TGTGCCAGCAGTTACCCAGGACAGGGCCGAGAATGGGAGCAGTACTTC
TRBV14	TRBJ1-2	few	NA	CASSQERRAYTF	TGTGCCAGCAGCCAAGAGAGGAGGGCCTACACCTTC
TRBV27	TRBJ1-5	few	NA	CASKNLNQPQHF	TGTGCCAGCAAGAATTTAAATCAGCCCCAGCATTTT
TRBV6-2/TRBV6-3	TRBJ1-4	few	NA	CASSYSTASNEKLFF	TGTGCCAGCAGTTACTCGACAGCTTCTAATGAAAAACTGTTTTTT
TRBV6-6	TRBJ2-4	NA	TRBD2	CASQRLAGEEQYF	TGTGCCAGCCAACGACTAGCGGGAGAAGAGCAGTACTTC
TRBV7-3	TRBJ2-1	few	NA	CASSLDSVGEQFF	TGTGCCAGCAGCTTAGATTCAGTGGGTGAGCAGTTCTTC
TRBV18	TRBJ2-5	NA	NA	CASSRKAGEETQYF	TGTGCCAGCTCACGTAAAGCAGGGGAGGAGACCCAGTACTTC
TRBV4-1	TRBJ2-3	NA	TRBD2	CASSQVTSGVSTDTQYF	TGCGCCAGCAGCCAGGTCACTAGCGGGGTCAGCACAGATACGCAGTATTTT
TRBV12-3/TRBV12-4	TRBJ2-1	NA	NA	CASSFLTLSYNEQFF	TGTGCCAGCAGTTTTCTCACACTCTCCTACAATGAGCAGTTCTTC
TRBV18	TRBJ1-1	few	NA	CASSPLKEPNTEAFF	TGTGCCAGCTCACCGCTCAAAGAGCCGAACACTGAAGCTTTCTTT
TRBV11-2	TRBJ1-4	once	TRBD1	CASSQIGGREKLFF	TGTGCCAGCAGCCAAATAGGGGGCCGGGAAAAACTGTTTTTT
TRBV21-1	TRBJ1-1	NA	NA	CASWGGKMNTEAFF	TGTGCCAGCTGGGGGGGGAAAATGAACACTGAAGCTTTCTTT
TRBV5-1	TRBJ1-2	NA	TRBD1	CASSYTGQDGPNYGYTF	TGCGCCAGCAGCTACACGGGACAGGACGGACCTAACTATGGCTACACCTTC
TRBV2	TRBJ2-3	many	TRBD1	CASDSGTGITDTQYF	TGTGCCAGCGACTCCGGGACAGGGATTACAGATACGCAGTATTTT
TRBV7-6	TRBJ1-4	NA	NA	CASSLATGLINEKLFF	TGTGCCAGCAGCTTAGCCACGGGACTGATTAATGAAAAACTGTTTTTT
TRBV28	TRBJ2-1	NA	NA	CASSLLQQNYNEQFF	TGTGCCAGCAGTTTATTACAGCAAAACTACAATGAGCAGTTCTTC
TRBV7-3	TRBJ1-2	NA	NA	CASSAAAGATYGYTF	TGTGCCAGCAGCGCCGCGGCGGGGGCCACCTATGGCTACACCTTC
TRBV29-1	TRBJ1-1	NA	TRBD1	CSVEALQGASTEAFF	TGCAGCGTTGAAGCCCTTCAGGGGGCGAGCACTGAAGCTTTCTTT
TRBV7-2	TRBJ2-7	NA	TRBD2	CTSSLVGSGSYEQYF	TGTACCAGCAGCTTAGTGGGTAGCGGGAGTTACGAGCAGTACTTC
TRBV3-1	TRBJ1-5	NA	NA	CASSQGLGGNQPQHF	TGTGCCAGCAGCCAAGGTTTAGGGGGCAATCAGCCCCAGCATTTT
TRBV4-1	TRBJ2-7	NA	NA	CAGSQVETYEQYF	TGCGCCGGCAGCCAAGTTGAGACCTACGAGCAGTACTTC
TRBV20-1	TRBJ1-4	NA	TRBD1	CSARSDRSATNEKLFF	TGCAGTGCTAGATCGGACAGGAGTGCAACTAATGAAAAACTGTTTTTT
TRBV20-1	TRBJ1-1	few	NA	CSATRGNTEAFF	TGCAGTGCTACCCGGGGGAACACTGAAGCTTTCTTT
TRBV12-3/TRBV12-4	TRBJ1-5	NA	NA	CASSLDWEPQHF	TGTGCCAGCAGCCTGGACTGGGAGCCCCAGCATTTT
TRBV3-1	TRBJ1-4	few	TRBD1	CASTTGGETNEKLFF	TGTGCCAGCACTACAGGGGGCGAAACTAATGAAAAACTGTTTTTT
TRBV20-1	TRBJ2-3	NA	NA	CSARVTSRTQYF	TGCAGTGCTAGAGTTACTAGCCGTACGCAGTATTTT
TRBV21-1	TRBJ2-1	NA	NA	CASSKGHRHEAGVDQETQFF	TGTGCCAGCAGCAAAGGCCACAGACACGAGGCAGGTGTGGACCAAGAGACCCAGTTCTTC
TRBV27	TRBJ1-2	few	TRBD1	CASSLLGQGVSYGYTF	TGTGCCAGCAGTTTGTTGGGGCAGGGGGTTTCCTATGGCTACACCTTC
TRBV7-2	TRBJ2-1	few	TRBD2	CASSLERLAGEQFF	TGTGCCAGCAGCTTAGAAAGACTAGCTGGTGAGCAGTTCTTC
TRBV27	TRBJ2-3	few	NA	CASSKRDRDQDTQYF	TGTGCCAGCAGTAAACGGGACCGGGATCAGGATACGCAGTATTTT
TRBV21-1	TRBJ2-3	NA	NA	CAIPDGPSTDTQYF	TGTGCCATCCCGGACGGACCTAGCACAGATACGCAGTATTTT